This passage covers 25 T cell receptor beta chains from one sample sequenced in a study of blood T cell repertoires in COVID-19. TCRdb's copy holds only in-frame clones and misses some; the assay was immunoSEQ multiplex PCR. This repertoire shows about 440,000 clones, about 92% found once; its top ten account for 0.6%. The specimen sequenced was PBMCs or T cells enriched from blood (not recorded which). The source is a man younger than 35 who had recovered from COVID-19.

Points on this clone: The same CDR3 also results from other DNA sequences found in this sample. The chain has TRBV5-4 and TRBJ2-2, with 9 bases lining up with TRBD2. The germline gives CDR1 SGHNT, CDR2 YYREEE (reference sequence). The ends lost 0 bases at V and 5 bases at J; junction bases unmatched: 2. The CDR3 has 15 amino acids. The CDR3 DNA follows: TGTGCCAGCAGCTTGGCCCTAGCGGGGACCGGGGAGCTGTTTTTT. Translation: CASSLALAGTGELFF.

This chain connects TRBV5-1 to TRBJ2-7; 8 bases are a match to TRBD2. The CDR3 totals 14 residues. Germline assignment: CDR1 SGHRS and CDR2 YFSETQ. With 3 bases clipped from V and 4 bases from J, the junction kept 6 bases outside the gene matches. Written as DNA, the CDR3 is TGCGCCAGCAGCTCCGGACCGGGGGGGTACGAGCAGTACTTC. Translated, it gives CASSSGPGGYEQYF.

The chain couples TRBV6-5 to TRBJ2-2; TRBD1 agrees at 10 bases. The CDR3 is made up of 14 amino acids. With V trimmed by 6 bases and J by 8 bases, 6 bases remained unmatched. CDR1 MNHEY and CDR2 SVGAGI come from the germline V gene. The CDR3 DNA sequence: TGTGCCAGCAGCCCGGGACAGGGGTGGGGGGAGCTGTTTTTT. Translated, it gives CASSPGQGWGELFF.

V gene TRBV11-2 combines with J gene TRBJ2-1, with D unresolved. Germline V gene sequence: CDR1 SGHAT, CDR2 FQNNGV. Trimming left V 1 base short and J 5 bases short, with 9 bases between. This CDR3 is 14 amino acids long. CDR3 protein: CASSLGATHNEQFF. The CDR3 coding sequence is TGTGCCAGCAGCTTAGGGGCTACACACAATGAGCAGTTCTTC.

The genes are TRBV5-1 and TRBJ2-1; 7 bases are shared with TRBD2. Germline values: CDR1 SGHRS, CDR2 YFSETQ. This CDR3 has 16 residues. V was clipped by 2 bases and J by 1 base; unmatched bases: 6. CDR3 DNA: TGCGCCAGCAGCTTTGGTACTAGCGAATCCTACAATGAGCAGTTCTTC. Protein sequence: CASSFGTSESYNEQFF.

The chain links TRBV3-1 (or the pseudogene TRBV3-2) to TRBJ1-1, with a possible D match to TRBD1 (5 bases). This CDR3 spans 13 amino acids. The germline V gene has CDR1 LGHDT and CDR2 YNNKEL (reference sequence). V gave up 11 bases and J gave up 3 bases, with 16 bases separating them. The CDR3 here is CASWGSSHTEAFF. In DNA, the CDR3 is TGTGCCTCCTGGGGCAGTTCACACACTGAAGCTTTCTTT.

This clone was seen a single time. The chain employs TRBV27 and TRBJ2-1; D gene unclear. Trimming removed 6 bases from V and 2 bases from J, with 8 bases in between. Germline loops: CDR1 MNHEY, CDR2 SMNVEV (reference sequence). The CDR3 spans 13 residues. The CDR3 spells CASSPRAYNEQFF. CDR3 coding DNA: TGTGCCAGCAGCCCCCGGGCCTACAATGAGCAGTTCTTC.

The chain has TRBV19 and TRBJ2-3, with 8 bases aligning to TRBD2. The CDR3 runs 14 residues. Germline-derived CDR1 and CDR2 are LNHDA and SQIVND (reference sequence). Trimming removed 2 bases from V and 5 bases from J; junction bases left unmatched: 3. This CDR3 is CASSIQLAGDTQYF. The CDR3 DNA reads TGTGCCAGTAGTATACAGCTAGCGGGAGATACGCAGTATTTT.

The rearrangement uses TRBV3-1 (or the pseudogene TRBV3-2) and TRBJ1-3; D uncertain. The V and J ends lost 5 bases and 4 bases respectively, with 21 bases between them. The CDR3 totals 17 residues. Germline CDR1 is LGHDT and CDR2 is YNNKEL (reference sequence). CDR3 DNA sequence: TGTGCCAGCAGCTTTGCCGGGAGATCAGTGGCCGGAAACACCATATATTTT. This encodes CASSFAGRSVAGNTIYF.

V usage is TRBV7-9 and J usage is TRBJ1-4; the match to TRBD1 covers 7 bases. V trimming: 4 bases; J trimming: 7 bases; junction bases outside the gene matches: 12. Germline assignment: CDR1 SEHNR and CDR2 FQNEAQ (reference sequence). CDR3 length equals 16 residues. CDR3 sequence: CASSSTGTAFFEKLFF. CDR3 sequence (DNA): TGTGCCAGCAGCTCAACCGGGACAGCCTTTTTTGAAAAACTGTTTTTT.

The chain combines TRBV5-5 with TRBJ1-2, with 7 positions matching TRBD1. The CDR3 has 15 residues. V shed 4 bases, J shed 7 bases, and the junction held 13 bases outside the gene matches. Germline-derived CDR1 and CDR2 are SGHKS and YYEKEE (reference sequence). The CDR3 reads CASSGRDSGLGGYTF. The CDR3 coding sequence is TGTGCCAGCAGCGGACGGGACAGCGGCCTAGGTGGCTACACCTTC.

The chain recombines TRBV5-6 with TRBJ1-3, with D unclear. The V end was cut by 6 bases, the J end by 2 bases, with 12 bases between. The germline V gene encodes CDR1 SGHDT and CDR2 YYEEEE. The CDR3 totals 14 residues. CDR3 amino acids: CASNMNLPGNTIYF. The CDR3 region has the DNA TGTGCCAGCAACATGAACCTCCCTGGAAACACCATATATTTT.

This clone was detected once. J is TRBJ2-1 and V is TRBV19, with 7 bases matching TRBD2. V lost 2 bases, J lost 5 bases, and 12 bases stayed unmatched. The CDR3 totals 17 residues. The V gene's germline CDR1 is LNHDA and CDR2 SQIVND (reference sequence). This CDR3 is CASSISGGGVLNNEQFF. CDR3 in DNA: TGTGCCAGTAGTATATCAGGTGGGGGGGTTTTAAACAATGAGCAGTTCTTC.

This clone was seen repeatedly, ten times or more. The chain joins TRBV30 to TRBJ1-3; D is unresolved. Trimming removed 3 bases at V and 4 bases at J, with 13 bases between. The CDR3 is 14 residues long. CDR1 and CDR2 from the germline V gene are GTSNPN and SVGIG (reference sequence). The CDR3 nucleotides read TGTGCCTGGAGGAAGAACGGGGTGGGAAACACCATATATTTT. It encodes CAWRKNGVGNTIYF.

V and J are TRBV25-1 and TRBJ1-5, with a possible D match to TRBD1 (6 bases). The V gene's germline CDR1 is MGHDK and CDR2 SYGVNS. The CDR3 covers 15 residues. V lost 4 bases to trimming and J lost 1 base, with 11 bases between them. CDR3 nucleotides: TGTGCCAGCAGTGTGGGGGGGCTCAGCAATCAGCCCCAGCATTTT. Its translation: CASSVGGLSNQPQHF.

J is TRBJ1-5 and V is TRBV19; D is perhaps TRBD1 (6 bases). V lost 4 bases and J 1 base, leaving 17 bases between the germline ends. The CDR3 sequence is 17 residues long. The V gene's germline CDR1 is LNHDA and CDR2 SQIVND (reference sequence). In DNA, the CDR3 is TGTGCCAGTAGTAATCCGGAGGACAGAATAAGCAATCAGCCCCAGCATTTT. Protein product: CASSNPEDRISNQPQHF.

The count of this clone is one. The chain is built from TRBV20-1 and TRBJ1-6, with D uncertain. V was clipped by 3 bases and J by 9 bases, with 15 bases between them. The CDR3 is made up of 14 amino acids. Germline V gene sequence: CDR1 DFQATT, CDR2 SNEGSKA (reference sequence). The CDR3 loop reads CSASKAQPGSPLHF. CDR3 nucleotides: TGCAGTGCTAGTAAAGCCCAACCGGGTTCACCCCTCCACTTT.

The chain carries TRBV13 and TRBJ2-7; TRBD1 aligns across 8 bases. The ends lost 5 bases at V and 5 bases at J; junction bases unmatched: 8. This CDR3 contains 14 residues. The germline V gene encodes CDR1 PRHDT and CDR2 FYEKMQ (reference sequence). This chain's CDR3 is CASSTQGARNEQYF. CDR3 bases: TGTGCCAGCAGCACCCAGGGGGCGCGGAACGAGCAGTACTTC.

V usage is TRBV19 and J usage is TRBJ1-3; 7 nucleotides agree with TRBD1. The CDR3 contains 15 residues. The junction had 10 bases not matched to a gene; V was cut back by 8 bases and J by 3 bases. Germline loops: CDR1 LNHDA, CDR2 SQIVND (reference sequence). The CDR3 DNA sequence: TGTGCCAGTTCCAAGACAGGGCAGCTTGGAAACACCATATATTTT. Translating gives CASSKTGQLGNTIYF. The full variable domain, rest sourced from reference TRBV19 and TRBJ1-3, is DGGITQSPKYLFRKEGQNVTLSCEQNLNHDAMYWYRQDPGQGLRLIYYSQIVNDFQKGDIAEGYSVSREKKESFPLTVTSAQKNPTAFYLCASSKTGQLGNTIYFGEGSWLTVV.

This chain joins TRBV3-1 (or the pseudogene TRBV3-2) and TRBJ2-7, with TRBD1 matching 7 bases. The CDR3 totals 13 residues. Germline-derived CDR1 and CDR2 are LGHDT and YNNKEL (reference sequence). The junction had 1 base not matched to a gene; V was cut back by 3 bases and J by 2 bases. The CDR3 coding sequence is TGTGCCAGCAGCCAGAGGGGGCCCTACGAGCAGTACTTC. Protein: CASSQRGPYEQYF.

This clone was counted a single time. The chain has TRBV15 and TRBJ1-5; 7 positions match TRBD1. This CDR3 is 15 amino acids long. V trimming: 0 bases; J trimming: 5 bases; junction bases outside the gene matches: 4. Germline values: CDR1 LNHNV, CDR2 YYDKDF (reference sequence). CDR3 sequence: CATSRERDSHQPQHF. DNA of the CDR3: TGTGCCACCAGCAGAGAACGGGACAGCCATCAGCCCCAGCATTTT.

The chain has TRBV2 and TRBJ2-2; 8 bases agree with TRBD1. Germline assignment: CDR1 SNHLY and CDR2 FYNNEI. The CDR3 is 14 residues long. Germline trimming cut 6 bases from V and 7 bases from J; bases unmatched to any gene: 7. The CDR3 region is CASREDRAYGELFF. DNA of the CDR3: TGTGCCAGCAGAGAGGACAGGGCTTACGGGGAGCTGTTTTTT.

V is TRBV20-1 and J is TRBJ2-1, with unresolved D. Germline lookup yields CDR1 DFQATT and CDR2 SNEGSKA (reference sequence). The CDR3 consists of 11 residues. V was trimmed by 3 bases and J by 6 bases, leaving 6 bases between them. In nucleotides, the CDR3 is TGCAGTGCTAGTTACAGCAATGAGCAGTTCTTC. This codes for CSASYSNEQFF.

The chain recombines TRBV10-3 with TRBJ2-1, with D unresolved. Trimming stripped 4 bases from V and 1 base from J, with 17 bases between. CDR3 length: 17 residues. Per the germline V gene, CDR1 is ENHRY and CDR2 is SYGVKD. CDR3 residues: CAISGAGPTFSYNEQFF. CDR3 nucleotide sequence: TGTGCCATCAGTGGGGCTGGGCCCACCTTTTCCTACAATGAGCAGTTCTTC.

The chain uses TRBV21-1 and TRBJ1-2. TRBV21-1 is given as a pseudogene. The CDR3 runs to 15 residues. The DNA of the CDR3 is TGTGCCAGCAGCAAATGTCGTATGAGGGACTGGGGCTACACCTTC. This gives the protein CASSKCRMRDWGYTF.